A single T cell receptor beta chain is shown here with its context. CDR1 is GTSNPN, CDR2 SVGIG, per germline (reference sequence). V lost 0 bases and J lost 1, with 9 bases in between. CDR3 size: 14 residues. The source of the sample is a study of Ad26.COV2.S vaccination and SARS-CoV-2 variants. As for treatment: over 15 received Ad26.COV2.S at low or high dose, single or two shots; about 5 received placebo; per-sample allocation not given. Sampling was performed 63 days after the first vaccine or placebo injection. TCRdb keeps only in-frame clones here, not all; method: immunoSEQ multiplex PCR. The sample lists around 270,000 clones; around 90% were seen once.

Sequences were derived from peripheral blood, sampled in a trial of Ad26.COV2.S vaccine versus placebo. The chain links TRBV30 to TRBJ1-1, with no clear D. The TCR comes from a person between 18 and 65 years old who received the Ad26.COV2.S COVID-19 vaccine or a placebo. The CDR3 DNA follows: TGTGCCTGGAGTGTTCTGTCCCGGAACACTGAAGCTTTCTTT. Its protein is CAWSVLSRNTEAFF.